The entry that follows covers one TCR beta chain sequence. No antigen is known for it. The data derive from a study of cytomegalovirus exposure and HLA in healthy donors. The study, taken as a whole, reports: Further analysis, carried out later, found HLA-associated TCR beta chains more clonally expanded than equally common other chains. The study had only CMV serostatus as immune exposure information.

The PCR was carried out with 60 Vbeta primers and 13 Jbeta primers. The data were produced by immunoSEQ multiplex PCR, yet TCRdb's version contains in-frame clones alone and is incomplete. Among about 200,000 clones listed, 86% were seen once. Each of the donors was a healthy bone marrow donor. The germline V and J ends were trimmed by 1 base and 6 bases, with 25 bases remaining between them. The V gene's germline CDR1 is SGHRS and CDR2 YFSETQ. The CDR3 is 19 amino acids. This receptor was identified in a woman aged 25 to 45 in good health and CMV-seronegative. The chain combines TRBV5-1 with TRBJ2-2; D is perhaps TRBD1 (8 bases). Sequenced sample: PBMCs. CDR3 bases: TGCGCCAGCAGCTTGAGCGGGACAGGACAAACTGCAGGAGCCGGGGAGCTGTTTTTT. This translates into CASSLSGTGQTAGAGELFF.